These 26 T cell receptor beta chains were sequenced from one sample in a study of cytomegalovirus exposure and HLA in healthy donors. Primers: 60 Vbeta forward and 13 Jbeta reverse. Assay used: immunoSEQ multiplex PCR; TCRdb lists only in-frame clones, some missing. The sample carries over 200,000 clones, around 64% recorded once. What was sequenced was PBMCs. The receptor source for this set is a man in his forties in good health and CMV-seropositive.

The chain carries TRBV5-4 and TRBJ2-3, with D possibly being TRBD1 (6 bases). CDR3 length equals 14 residues. CDR1 is SGHNT and CDR2 is YYREEE in the germline V gene (reference sequence). Trimming removed 5 bases from V and 1 base from J, with 11 bases in between. The chain's CDR3 is CASRLNRGTDTQYF. The CDR3 coding sequence is TGTGCCAGCAGACTTAACAGGGGCACAGATACGCAGTATTTT.

This chain links TRBV7-2 with TRBJ1-2, with 7 bases that match TRBD1. The CDR3 length is 14 residues. With 1 base clipped from V and 2 bases from J, the junction kept 1 base outside the gene matches. Germline V gives CDR1 SGHTA, CDR2 FQGNSA. The CDR3 DNA reads as TGTGCCAGCAGCTTAGAACAGGGGAACTATGGCTACACCTTC. Translated: CASSLEQGNYGYTF.

The chain carries TRBV6-1 and TRBJ1-6, with no clear D. This CDR3 comprises 13 residues. CDR1 is MNHNS, CDR2 SASEGT, per germline. Trimming took 8 bases from V and 8 from J, leaving 13 bases between them. The CDR3 region is CASGMEGYSPLHF. DNA for the CDR3: TGTGCCAGCGGGATGGAGGGTTATTCACCCCTCCACTTT.

The chain combines TRBV5-1 with TRBJ2-1, with 11 positions matching TRBD2. Trimming removed 2 bases from V and 7 bases from J; junction bases left unmatched: 2. Germline CDR1 and CDR2: SGHRS and YFSETQ. This CDR3 is built from 14 residues. CDR3 bases: TGCGCCAGCAGCTTTTCTAGCGGGGGGAATGAGCAGTTCTTC. It translates to CASSFSSGGNEQFF. The whole variable domain, filled in from reference TRBV5-1 and TRBJ2-1, reads KAGVTQTPRYLIKTRGQQVTLSCSPISGHRSVSWYQQTPGQGLQFLFEYFSETQRNKGNFPGRFSGRQFSNSRSEMNVSTLELGDSALYLCASSFSSGGNEQFFGPGTRLTVL.

This clone has a single count. V usage is TRBV11-2 and J usage is TRBJ2-2, with a possible D match to TRBD1 (5 bases). The CDR3 runs to 15 residues. Looked up from germline, CDR1 is SGHAT and CDR2 is FQNNGV. The V end lost 1 base, the J end lost 5 bases, and 11 bases lay between the germline ends. The CDR3: CASSLVGHETGELFF. The CDR3 bases are TGTGCCAGCAGCTTAGTTGGACACGAGACCGGGGAGCTGTTTTTT.

The chain couples TRBV28 to TRBJ2-2; 7 nucleotides line up with TRBD1. Germline CDR1 is MDHEN and CDR2 is SYDVKM. Trimming at V came to 1 base and at J to 4 bases, leaving 0 bases not matched to a gene. This CDR3 has 14 amino acids. CDR3 in DNA: TGTGCCAGCAGTTTATCAGGGGGCACCGGGGAGCTGTTTTTT. Amino acids: CASSLSGGTGELFF.

The CDR3, as DNA: TGTGCCAGCAGCTTAGTAACTAGCGGGGGAAGAGGGACCCAGTACTTC. Amino acids: CASSLVTSGGRGTQYF. The chain uses TRBV7-2 and TRBJ2-5, with TRBD2 matching over 11 bases. The germline V gene has CDR1 SGHTA and CDR2 FQGNSA. V shed 1 base, J shed 7 bases, and the junction held 8 bases outside the gene matches. The CDR3 sequence is 16 residues long.

CDR3 nucleotides: TGTGCGAGCGGTACAGCGGGGATCACTGAAGCTTTCTTT. Amino acids: CASGTAGITEAFF. The chain links TRBV6-5 to TRBJ1-1; D unresolved. The CDR3 totals 13 residues. The germline gives CDR1 MNHEY, CDR2 SVGAGI.

The CDR3 DNA is TGTGCCAGCAGTGACCGTGGACAGCAAGAGACCCAGTACTTC. This sequence encodes CASSDRGQQETQYF. The genes are TRBV6-5 and TRBJ2-5; D possibly corresponds to TRBD1 (6 bases). This CDR3 has 14 residues. Germline V CDR1 and CDR2: MNHEY, SVGAGI. V was trimmed by 5 bases and J by 2 bases, leaving 12 bases between them.

This CDR3 is CASSSPPGDYGYTF. CDR3 coding DNA: TGTGCCAGCAGTTCCCCTCCCGGGGACTATGGCTACACCTTC. V is TRBV6-6 and J is TRBJ1-2; unclear D gene. The V end lost 4 bases, the J end lost 3 bases, and 12 bases lay between the germline ends. This CDR3 contains 14 residues. Germline V gene lookup returns CDR1 MNHNY and CDR2 SVGAGI (reference sequence).

V and J are TRBV19 and TRBJ2-7; tentative D call: TRBD2 (5 bases). Germline V gene data show CDR1 as LNHDA and CDR2 as SQIVND (reference sequence). The V and J ends lost 5 bases and 2 bases respectively, with 10 bases between them. The CDR3 covers 13 residues. This chain's CDR3 is CASSQVGAYEQYF. The DNA of the CDR3 is TGTGCCAGTAGTCAGGTCGGGGCCTACGAGCAGTACTTC.

The chain links TRBV5-6 to TRBJ2-7; 7 nucleotides align to TRBD1. V lost 4 bases and J lost 2; bases outside the gene matches: 15. Germline values: CDR1 SGHDT, CDR2 YYEEEE. This CDR3 spans 17 amino acids. CDR3 loop: CASSLYQGQSQPYEQYF. The CDR3 DNA sequence: TGTGCCAGCAGCCTTTACCAGGGACAGAGCCAGCCCTACGAGCAGTACTTC.

CDR3 protein: CASSLPTNRASYEQYF. The DNA of the CDR3 is TGTGCCAGCAGCCTTCCTACAAACAGAGCCTCCTACGAGCAGTACTTC. The rearrangement links TRBV28 to TRBJ2-7, with no clear D. CDR1 and CDR2 from the germline V gene are MDHEN and SYDVKM. Trimming pared 6 bases from V and 0 bases from J, leaving 18 bases between. CDR3 length: 16 amino acids.

The V call is TRBV27, the J call TRBJ1-2; 9 nucleotides align to TRBD1. CDR1 is MNHEY, CDR2 SMNVEV, per germline (reference sequence). The ends lost 6 bases at V and 7 bases at J; junction bases unmatched: 9. CDR3 length equals 14 residues. CDR3 coding DNA: TGTGCCAGCAGGCAATACAGGGGGCTGGGTGGCTACACCTTC. It codes for CASRQYRGLGGYTF.

Only a few counts were recorded for this clone. The chain recombines TRBV9 with TRBJ1-3, with D hard to call. Trimming shortened V by 3 bases and J by 8 bases, and 9 bases separated the two germline ends. From germline, CDR1 is SGDLS and CDR2 YYNGEE. The CDR3 has 12 residues. CDR3 in DNA: TGTGCCAGCAGCGGAGAGGGCGACACCATATATTTT. It specifies CASSGEGDTIYF.

The chain couples TRBV5-1 to TRBJ1-5; TRBD1 might be the D (5 bases). The CDR3 length is 14 residues. The V end lost 0 bases, the J end lost 6 bases, and 10 bases lay between the germline ends. Germline values: CDR1 SGHRS, CDR2 YFSETQ. CDR3 in DNA: TGCGCCAGCAGCTTGGAGTCAGGGCTTCAGCCCCAGCATTTT. It codes for CASSLESGLQPQHF.

This chain connects TRBV6-5 to TRBJ2-5, with D perhaps matching TRBD2 (6 bases). Deletions cut 8 bases from V and 2 bases from J, with 9 bases between. In germline, CDR1 is MNHEY, CDR2 SVGAGI. CDR3 length equals 12 residues. CDR3 protein: CASGDLQETQYF. The DNA for the CDR3 is TGTGCCAGCGGGGACTTACAAGAGACCCAGTACTTC.

This chain joins TRBV19 and TRBJ2-7; a possible D gene is TRBD2 (6 bases). Trimming removed 5 bases from V and 0 bases from J, with 8 bases in between. The CDR3 is made up of 13 amino acids. Germline-derived CDR1 and CDR2 are LNHDA and SQIVND (reference sequence). The DNA of the CDR3 is TGTGCCAGTAGTTGGGGGGACTCCTACGAGCAGTACTTC. Its protein is CASSWGDSYEQYF. Full variable domain (outside the CDR3, taken from reference TRBV19 and TRBJ2-7): DGGITQSPKYLFRKEGQNVTLSCEQNLNHDAMYWYRQDPGQGLRLIYYSQIVNDFQKGDIAEGYSVSREKKESFPLTVTSAQKNPTAFYLCASSWGDSYEQYFGPGTRLTVT.

The chain has TRBV6-5 and TRBJ2-5; weak D call: TRBD2 (5 bases). CDR3 length equals 13 residues. V lost 5 bases and J 3 bases, leaving 10 bases between the germline ends. Looked up from germline, CDR1 is MNHEY and CDR2 is SVGAGI. The CDR3 loop is CASSPTNEETQYF. CDR3 DNA: TGTGCCAGCAGTCCGACTAATGAAGAGACCCAGTACTTC.

The chain uses TRBV14 and TRBJ2-7; tentative D call: TRBD1 (5 bases). Germline loops: CDR1 SGHDN, CDR2 FVKESK. The V end lost 1 base, the J end lost 3 bases, and 7 bases lay between the germline ends. CDR3 length: 13 amino acids. CDR3 bases: TGTGCCAGCAGCCAAGTTCAGGGCTACGAGCAGTACTTC. Amino acid sequence: CASSQVQGYEQYF.

The sample holds a few counts of this clone. The CDR3 spells CASATGSNTGELFF. The CDR3 DNA reads TGTGCCAGCGCGACAGGGTCGAACACCGGGGAGCTGTTTTTT. The V and J genes are TRBV21-1 and TRBJ2-2; the DNA was not compared with TRBD1, the D call given in the table. TRBV21-1 is termed a pseudogene. The CDR3 loop spans 14 amino acids.

V usage is TRBV4-1 and J usage is TRBJ2-5; 8 nucleotides match TRBD2. J was trimmed by 4 bases and V by 1 base; bases with no gene match: 8. CDR1 MGHRA and CDR2 YSYEKL come from the germline V gene. This CDR3 region has 16 residues. CDR3 in DNA: TGCGCCAGCAGCCAAGGTCTAGCGGGCCAAGGAGAGACCCAGTACTTC. Encoded protein: CASSQGLAGQGETQYF.

The rearrangement uses TRBV5-4 and TRBJ2-7; 8 bases fit TRBD1. The trim removed 0 bases at V and 2 bases at J, leaving 4 bases unmatched. The CDR3 has 15 amino acids. Germline lookup yields CDR1 SGHNT and CDR2 YYREEE (reference sequence). CDR3 loop: CASSLDRGVAYEQYF. DNA for the CDR3: TGTGCCAGCAGCTTGGACAGGGGGGTAGCCTACGAGCAGTACTTC.

V and J are TRBV28 and TRBJ2-1; the match to TRBD1 covers 7 bases. The junction had 3 bases not matched to a gene; V was cut back by 1 base and J by 3 bases. CDR1 is MDHEN, CDR2 SYDVKM, per germline. The CDR3 spans 15 residues. CDR3 sequence: CASSLSAGGYNEQFF. CDR3 coding DNA: TGTGCCAGCAGTTTATCGGCAGGGGGCTACAATGAGCAGTTCTTC.

The rearrangement uses TRBV15 and TRBJ2-7, with a possible D match to TRBD2 (6 bases). V was clipped by 3 bases and J by 1 base, with 13 bases between them. The CDR3 extends over 15 amino acids. Germline lookup yields CDR1 LNHNV and CDR2 YYDKDF (reference sequence). The CDR3 nucleotides read TGTGCCACCAGCAGCCCCCGCCGGGGGTCCTACGAGCAGTACTTC. Protein product: CATSSPRRGSYEQYF.

The chain links TRBV2 to TRBJ2-7, with D possibly matching TRBD1 (5 bases). Germline V lookup: CDR1 SNHLY, CDR2 FYNNEI. The V end lost 3 bases, the J end lost 5 bases, and 17 bases lay between the germline ends. The CDR3 runs to 15 residues. CDR3 bases: TGTGCCAGCAGTGAGGCCTGGCAGGGTCTCCACGAGCAGTACTTC. Translation gives CASSEAWQGLHEQYF.